A selection of T cell receptor beta chains follows, all from one sample in a study of blood T cell repertoires in COVID-19. The protocol was immunoSEQ multiplex PCR, while the TCRdb copy is restricted to in-frame clones and leaves out a portion. The table records around 100,000 clones, roughly nine tenths of them present only once. Sequencing input: peripheral blood. The receptors derive from a woman older than 75 in a cohort sampled during active COVID-19. The conserved cysteine and the conserved F or W are not part of the CDR3 here. A D gene is named only where the DNA matches it firmly. Not every row has a clone size; where given, it reads once, few, many or a size class.

abundance: few
v_gene: TRBV6-2/TRBV6-3
j_gene: TRBJ1-1
d_gene: NA
CDR3aa: ASSDGGIEAF

abundance: NA
v_gene: TRBV9
j_gene: TRBJ2-1
d_gene: NA
CDR3aa: ASSASSTHSYNEQF

abundance: NA
v_gene: TRBV15
j_gene: TRBJ2-3
d_gene: NA
CDR3aa: ATSARLVDTQY

abundance: NA
v_gene: TRBV6-4
j_gene: TRBJ1-4
d_gene: NA
CDR3aa: ASRVVIGDGELGKLF

abundance: NA
v_gene: TRBV7-9
j_gene: TRBJ2-3
d_gene: NA
CDR3aa: ASSFSGGLTDTQY

abundance: NA
v_gene: TRBV12-3/TRBV12-4
j_gene: TRBJ2-7
d_gene: NA
CDR3aa: ASNRDSTYEQY

abundance: NA
v_gene: TRBV12-3/TRBV12-4
j_gene: TRBJ2-3
d_gene: TRBD1
CDR3aa: ASSDRGPDTQY

abundance: NA
v_gene: TRBV6-5
j_gene: TRBJ1-6
d_gene: NA
CDR3aa: ASTEDRNYNSPLH

abundance: NA
v_gene: TRBV6-2/TRBV6-3
j_gene: TRBJ2-7
d_gene: TRBD1
CDR3aa: ASSLTGIFDEQY

abundance: NA
v_gene: TRBV19
j_gene: TRBJ2-1
d_gene: TRBD1
CDR3aa: ASSRSTGSYNEQF

abundance: few
v_gene: TRBV18
j_gene: TRBJ1-1
d_gene: NA
CDR3aa: ASSPGPGVTEAF

abundance: NA
v_gene: TRBV6-2/TRBV6-3
j_gene: TRBJ1-2
d_gene: NA
CDR3aa: ASSYTHRP

abundance: NA
v_gene: TRBV4-1
j_gene: TRBJ2-1
d_gene: TRBD2
CDR3aa: ASSPFKLAGVYNEQF

abundance: NA
v_gene: TRBV2
j_gene: TRBJ2-1
d_gene: TRBD2
CDR3aa: ASRAGLAGEKQF

abundance: NA
v_gene: TRBV6-5
j_gene: TRBJ1-2
d_gene: TRBD1
CDR3aa: ASSRRTGGDYGYT

abundance: NA
v_gene: TRBV19
j_gene: TRBJ1-5
d_gene: NA
CDR3aa: ASSIFRVSNQPQH

abundance: NA
v_gene: TRBV15
j_gene: TRBJ2-1
d_gene: TRBD2
CDR3aa: ATSRGLAGGENEQF

abundance: NA
v_gene: TRBV24-1
j_gene: TRBJ1-1
d_gene: NA
CDR3aa: ATSEAGVNTEAF

abundance: NA
v_gene: TRBV24-1
j_gene: TRBJ2-1
d_gene: NA
CDR3aa: ATSDLQGWGQF

abundance: NA
v_gene: TRBV23-1
j_gene: TRBJ1-6
d_gene: NA
CDR3aa: ASNSGTKSSYNSPLH

abundance: once
v_gene: TRBV5-4
j_gene: TRBJ1-1
d_gene: NA
CDR3aa: ASSLLPGENF

abundance: NA
v_gene: TRBV7-9
j_gene: TRBJ2-6
d_gene: NA
CDR3aa: ASSLGTGTKFSGANVLT

abundance: once
v_gene: TRBV5-6
j_gene: TRBJ2-7
d_gene: NA
CDR3aa: ASSLRGGDEQY

abundance: NA
v_gene: TRBV19
j_gene: TRBJ1-2
d_gene: NA
CDR3aa: ASISSEFYGYT

abundance: NA
v_gene: TRBV2
j_gene: TRBJ2-7
d_gene: NA
CDR3aa: ASSAEGYEQY

abundance: NA
v_gene: TRBV11-2
j_gene: TRBJ2-5
d_gene: TRBD2
CDR3aa: ASSLAQRGGTETQY

abundance: NA
v_gene: TRBV18
j_gene: TRBJ2-7
d_gene: NA
CDR3aa: ASSEPDRRAYEQY

abundance: NA
v_gene: TRBV28
j_gene: TRBJ2-7
d_gene: NA
CDR3aa: ASSLSWLARQY

abundance: NA
v_gene: TRBV2
j_gene: TRBJ1-5
d_gene: NA
CDR3aa: ASSEEQGNNQPQH

abundance: NA
v_gene: TRBV19
j_gene: TRBJ2-5
d_gene: NA
CDR3aa: ASSMMGGHETQY

abundance: NA
v_gene: TRBV7-2
j_gene: TRBJ2-7
d_gene: NA
CDR3aa: ASSFGQSSYEQY

abundance: NA
v_gene: TRBV6-6
j_gene: TRBJ2-7
d_gene: TRBD1
CDR3aa: ASSYGGTGPWEQY

abundance: NA
v_gene: TRBV27
j_gene: TRBJ1-2
d_gene: NA
CDR3aa: ASSRRGQYGYT

abundance: once
v_gene: TRBV6-5
j_gene: TRBJ2-7
d_gene: NA
CDR3aa: ASSIDYSYEQY

abundance: NA
v_gene: TRBV7-6
j_gene: TRBJ2-1
d_gene: NA
CDR3aa: ASSLIQGGFNEQF

abundance: NA
v_gene: TRBV7-2
j_gene: TRBJ2-3
d_gene: TRBD1
CDR3aa: ASSFTTGSDTQY

abundance: NA
v_gene: TRBV23-1
j_gene: TRBJ1-2
d_gene: NA
CDR3aa: ASSQSEGYYGYT

abundance: NA
v_gene: TRBV24-1
j_gene: TRBJ1-5
d_gene: TRBD1
CDR3aa: ATSARQTGVDQPQH

abundance: once
v_gene: TRBV12-5
j_gene: TRBJ2-7
d_gene: NA
CDR3aa: ASGFAVYEQY

abundance: NA
v_gene: TRBV28
j_gene: TRBJ1-5
d_gene: NA
CDR3aa: ASSWGQNNQPQH

abundance: NA
v_gene: TRBV28
j_gene: TRBJ2-2
d_gene: TRBD1
CDR3aa: ASSPNDRAAGELF

abundance: NA
v_gene: TRBV10-2
j_gene: TRBJ2-1
d_gene: NA
CDR3aa: ASSATNEQF

abundance: NA
v_gene: TRBV9
j_gene: TRBJ1-4
d_gene: NA
CDR3aa: ASSVMGEATNEKLF

abundance: NA
v_gene: TRBV19
j_gene: TRBJ2-1
d_gene: TRBD1
CDR3aa: ASRPRQGAPRGSYNEQF